A single sample is the source of the 5 T cell receptor beta chains below, sequenced in a study of CDR3 diversity in severe acne. TCRdb fed the PCR reads into MiXCR, producing one record per CDR3 protein. The data hold about 93,000 distinct CDR3 sequences, with roughly half observed a single time. Sequenced input: blood. The receptors shown here come from a male donor in good health, serving as a control.

In its sample, this clonotype was seen many times. The rearrangement links TRBV3-1 to TRBJ2-7; D gene unclear. This CDR3 is built from 13 residues. Trimming pared 1 base from V and 3 bases from J, leaving 7 bases between. Germline V CDR1 and CDR2: LGHDT, YNNKEL (reference sequence). CDR3 in DNA: TGTGCCAGCAGCCAAGCCTCCCTCTACGAGCAGTACTTC. Its translation: CASSQASLYEQYF.

V usage is TRBV13 and J usage is TRBJ2-5; 7 positions match TRBD2. From germline, CDR1 is PRHDT and CDR2 FYEKMQ (reference sequence). The CDR3 consists of 15 residues. V shed 4 bases and J 5 bases; nucleotides not matched to a gene: 10. The CDR3 nucleotides read TGTGCCAGCAGCTCCGCTGGCGGGAGTATGGAGACCCAGTACTTC. Amino acids: CASSSAGGSMETQYF.

V is TRBV2 and J is TRBJ1-2; no firm D call. The V end lost 5 bases, the J end lost 0 bases, and 7 bases lay between the germline ends. Per germline, CDR1 SNHLY and CDR2 FYNNEI. The CDR3 has 13 amino acids. The CDR3 loop is CASSRPPNYGYTF. CDR3 nucleotide sequence: TGTGCCAGCAGTCGGCCTCCTAACTATGGCTACACCTTC.

This chain uses TRBV7-9 with TRBJ1-5; unclear D gene. The CDR3 is 13 residues long. Trimming took off 5 bases at V and 7 bases at J, with 12 bases between the two ends. In germline, CDR1 is SEHNR, CDR2 FQNEAQ (reference sequence). The CDR3 is CASSLLGGQPQHF. CDR3 sequence (DNA): TGTGCCAGCAGCCTCCTGGGTGGACAGCCCCAGCATTTT.

This chain uses TRBV25-1 with TRBJ1-5; D remains ambiguous. The CDR3 contains 16 residues. V was clipped by 9 bases and J by 0 bases, with 18 bases between them. Germline V gene data show CDR1 as MGHDK and CDR2 as SYGVNS. This CDR3 is CARDLQRWNSNQPQHF. CDR3 DNA: TGTGCCAGGGACTTGCAGAGATGGAATAGCAATCAGCCCCAGCATTTT.